This passage covers 23 T cell receptor beta chains from one sample sequenced in a study of human CD8 memory T cell subsets. The TCR beta sequencing libraries came from UMI-labeled 5' RACE. One entry per CDR3 protein, without DNA, is what TCRdb gives after re-calling the 5' RACE reads. The sample data list some 6,300 distinct CDR3 sequences. Sequencing was performed on CD8+ stem-like memory T cells (TSCM and TCM) sorted from PBMCs. Subset denoted: stem-like memory CD8 T cells (TSTEM), CCR7+ PD-1- TIGIT-. All receptors derive from a human donor in good health.

The chain joins TRBV20-1 to TRBJ2-1; TCRdb's D call, TRBD1, is unchecked because there is no DNA. Germline CDR1 is DFQATT and CDR2 is SNEGSKA (reference sequence). This CDR3 comprises 14 residues. The CDR3 here is CSAAGQSSYNEQFF.

The V call is TRBV6-5, the J call TRBJ2-1; the D gene TCRdb calls, TRBD2, cannot be checked with no DNA. Germline V lookup: CDR1 MNHEY, CDR2 SVGAGI. The CDR3 totals 16 residues. CDR3 amino acids: CASSYRPDLGNNEQFF.

This chain connects TRBV10-2 to TRBJ1-5. The CDR3 extends over 14 amino acids. Germline loops: CDR1 WSHSY, CDR2 SAAADI. CDR3 region: CASSESRQGLPQHF.

This chain uses TRBV11-2 with TRBJ2-1; TCRdb designates TRBD2, a call that cannot be tested without DNA. Germline loops: CDR1 SGHAT, CDR2 FQNNGV. The length of the CDR3 is 15 residues. The CDR3 reads CASSLGGGTYNEQFF.

The chain has TRBV12-5 and TRBJ2-1; the TRBD1 assignment by TCRdb is unverifiable without DNA. CDR1 LGHNT and CDR2 FRNRAP come from the germline V gene. CDR3 length equals 14 residues. This chain's CDR3 is CASGWQGGGNEQFF.

The chain is built from TRBV19 and TRBJ2-3; TCRdb names TRBD2, which stays unverified in the absence of DNA. Germline V gene data show CDR1 as LNHDA and CDR2 as SQIVND (reference sequence). The length of the CDR3 is 18 residues. The CDR3 reads CASSITRTSGRGGDTQYF. The whole variable domain, remainder taken from reference TRBV19 and TRBJ2-3, is DGGITQSPKYLFRKEGQNVTLSCEQNLNHDAMYWYRQDPGQGLRLIYYSQIVNDFQKGDIAEGYSVSREKKESFPLTVTSAQKNPTAFYLCASSITRTSGRGGDTQYFGPGTRLTVL.

J is TRBJ1-6 and V is TRBV21-1. TRBV21-1 corresponds to a pseudogene. CDR3 length: 17 residues. The chain's CDR3 is CASSKFAGGASNSPLHF.

The chain employs TRBV11-3 and TRBJ2-7; TCRdb proposes TRBD2, but this gene call is untestable without DNA. The CDR3 has 15 residues. From germline, CDR1 is SGHNT and CDR2 YENEEA. Here the CDR3 reads CASSLDSSGIYEQYF. Complete variable domain (other parts from reference TRBV11-3 and TRBJ2-7): EAGVVQSPRYKIIEKKQPVAFWCNPISGHNTLYWYLQNLGQGPELLIRYENEEAVDDSQLPKDRFSAERLKGVDSTLKIQPAELGDSAVYLCASSLDSSGIYEQYFGPGTRLTVT.

This chain connects TRBV19 to TRBJ2-1; no DNA is available, so the TRBD2 call from TCRdb remains unchecked. Germline V gives CDR1 LNHDA, CDR2 SQIVND (reference sequence). This CDR3 spans 15 amino acids. The CDR3 protein is CASSMTSGVNNEQFF.

The chain is built from TRBV6-6 and TRBJ2-1. CDR1 is MNHNY, CDR2 SVGAGI, per germline (reference sequence). The CDR3 has 12 residues. CDR3 in amino acids: CASSYRVDEQFF.

This clonotype counts as medium-sized by frequency. The chain recombines TRBV7-8 with TRBJ2-3. CDR3 length equals 15 residues. Germline V gives CDR1 SGHVS, CDR2 FQNEAQ. The CDR3 reads CASSPDGLAADTQYF. Complete variable domain (other parts from reference TRBV7-8 and TRBJ2-3): GAGVSQSPRYKVAKRGQDVALRCDPISGHVSLFWYQQALGQGPEFLTYFQNEAQLDKSGLPSDRFFAERPEGSVSTLKIQRTQQEDSAVYLCASSPDGLAADTQYFGPGTRLTVL.

The V gene is TRBV6-4, the J gene TRBJ2-2; no DNA is available, so the TRBD2 call from TCRdb remains unchecked. The germline CDR1 and CDR2 sequences are MRHNA and SNTAGT. The CDR3 has 15 residues. CDR3: CASSEASGNTGELFF.

V gene TRBV6-4 combines with J gene TRBJ2-3; TCRdb's assignment of TRBD2 cannot be checked, as there is no DNA. Per germline, CDR1 MRHNA and CDR2 SNTAGT. The CDR3 sequence is 14 residues long. CDR3 sequence reads: CASSASGGADTQYF.

The rearrangement uses TRBV28 and TRBJ1-2. CDR3 length: 11 amino acids. CDR1 and CDR2 from the germline V gene are MDHEN and SYDVKM. The CDR3 here is CASSARYGYTF.

According to its frequency, this clonotype is medium-sized (0.01 to 0.1%). V gene TRBV12-3 or TRBV12-4 combines with J gene TRBJ2-7. CDR3 length: 15 residues. The CDR3 loop reads CASSFAASKHYEQYF.

The genes are TRBV30 and TRBJ2-1; TCRdb calls TRBD2, which cannot be checked without DNA. CDR1 GTSNPN and CDR2 SVGIG come from the germline V gene (reference sequence). The CDR3 is 12 residues long. CDR3 amino acids: CAWTSGQGEQFF.

The V call is TRBV12-3 or TRBV12-4, the J call TRBJ2-5; TCRdb designates TRBD2, a call that cannot be tested without DNA. The length of the CDR3 is 16 residues. The chain's CDR3 is CASSSLRGRYQETQYF.

This CDR3 is CASSGGRGYNEQFF. The chain employs TRBV27 and TRBJ2-1; as DNA is missing, the TRBD2 call by TCRdb cannot be tested. Germline V gene lookup returns CDR1 MNHEY and CDR2 SMNVEV (reference sequence). The CDR3 has 14 amino acids.

The chain has TRBV5-8 and TRBJ2-1. The CDR3 runs to 14 residues. The germline CDR1 and CDR2 sequences are SGHTS and YDEGEE. The CDR3 protein is CASSSAGWGNEQFF.

The rearrangement joins TRBV11-3 to TRBJ2-2; TCRdb lists TRBD2, though no DNA is available to test this call. The CDR3 has 15 amino acids. CDR1 and CDR2 (germline): SGHNT, YENEEA. CDR3 amino acids: CASSPGLPEAGELFF.

V usage is TRBV6-5 and J usage is TRBJ2-2; lacking DNA, the TRBD2 call made by TCRdb goes unchecked. This CDR3 spans 16 amino acids. Germline V gene sequence: CDR1 MNHEY, CDR2 SVGAGI. The CDR3 reads CASSFGLAVNTGELFF.

Its frequency marks this clonotype as medium-sized. The gene calls are TRBV9 and TRBJ1-6; there is no DNA to check the TCRdb D call of TRBD1. The CDR3 spans 13 residues. Germline V lookup: CDR1 SGDLS, CDR2 YYNGEE. The CDR3 region is CASSARTDSPLHF.

The chain carries TRBV4-3 and TRBJ2-1. The CDR3 runs 15 residues. CDR1 is LGHNA, CDR2 YSLEER, per germline. The CDR3 here is CASSQGKGLYNEQFF.